This TCR beta chain was observed in a study of blood T cell repertoires in COVID-19. About the study: The United States, Italy and Spain provided the acute and convalescent COVID-19 samples. T cells, B-cell-depleted T cells, or PBMCs provided the cDNA or gDNA that served as material.

The CDR3 consists of 15 residues. Looked up from germline, CDR1 is MNHEY and CDR2 is SVGAGI. Authors' analysis steps: Reference gene primer amplification in the assay estimated nucleated cell counts. Libraries were prepared by immunoSEQ multiplex PCR; TCRdb keeps only in-frame clonotypes and omits some of them. V and J calls and clone size are those listed in that table; D and trimming were worked out from the DNA. This sample has 200,000 to 250,000 clones, with around 84% found just once. This clonotype originated in a man aged 40-49 years with acute or convalescent COVID-19. Sequenced sample: peripheral blood. This rearrangement joins TRBV6-5 to TRBJ2-3; possible D gene TRBD2, 6 bases. In nucleotides, the CDR3 is TGTGCTACCCGGGCGGGATCGTCGTACACAGATACGCAGTATTTT. Protein product: CATRAGSSYTDTQYF.